Shown below are 29 T cell receptor beta chains from a single sample sequenced in a study of T-cell memory formation after mild COVID-19. TCRdb re-derived calls from the 5' RACE reads in MiXCR, one entry per CDR3 protein. The sample holds 400,000 to 500,000 distinct CDR3 sequences, 20% seen once. The sample taken for sequencing was PBMCs or a T cell subset sorted from them (not recorded which). The receptor source for this set is an adult woman who had mild COVID-19 (a few samples of this study predate the infection). Cell type and time point are not known.

Note on this clonotype: This may stem from a read error, because a much larger clone lies one nucleotide away. This chain uses TRBV4-2 with TRBJ2-7, with 8 bases lining up with TRBD2. CDR3 size: 15 residues. Germline CDR1 and CDR2: LGHNA and YNFKEQ. The V gene end was trimmed by 7 bases and the J gene end by 2 bases; junction bases not matched to a gene: 10. CDR3 region: CASIHPLAGAYEQYF. CDR3 DNA sequence: TGTGCCAGCATCCACCCGCTAGCGGGTGCCTACGAGCAGTACTTC.

This clonotype was counted only a few times. The chain uses TRBV7-9 and TRBJ2-2; a possible D gene is TRBD1 (5 bases). The CDR3 has 16 residues. Germline CDR1 reads SEHNR; CDR2 reads FQNEAQ (reference sequence). V dropped 0 bases and J dropped 6 bases, with 14 bases sitting between them. The CDR3 is CASSLAQGGIAGELFF. The DNA of the CDR3 is TGTGCCAGCAGCTTAGCCCAGGGTGGTATCGCCGGGGAGCTGTTTTTT.

This clonotype occurred many times. The genes are TRBV5-6 and TRBJ2-3; D unclear. The CDR3 length is 11 residues. Trimming shortened V by 1 base and J by 5 bases, and 2 bases separated the two germline ends. Germline CDR1 SGHDT, CDR2 YYEEEE. The CDR3 DNA follows: TGTGCCAGCAGCTTGAGAGATACGCAGTATTTT. This gives the protein CASSLRDTQYF.

The chain has TRBV18 and TRBJ1-6; unclear D gene. V shed 2 bases and J shed 5 bases, with 10 bases lying between them. The length of the CDR3 is 15 residues. CDR1 is KGHSH and CDR2 is LQKENI in the germline V gene. CDR3 amino acids: CASSPIDTNNSPLHF. The DNA of the CDR3 is TGTGCCAGCTCACCAATTGACACAAATAATTCACCCCTCCACTTT.

In this sample, this clonotype turned up a few times. The chain uses TRBV20-1 and TRBJ2-3; D is perhaps TRBD2 (6 bases). The CDR3 loop spans 14 amino acids. Trimming took 1 base from V and 4 from J, leaving 12 bases between them. Germline V lookup: CDR1 DFQATT, CDR2 SNEGSKA (reference sequence). DNA for the CDR3: TGCAGTGCTAGAGCACTAGCTTTTTCAGATACGCAGTATTTT. Translation gives CSARALAFSDTQYF.

The table lists this clonotype with many counts. The chain links TRBV5-1 to TRBJ2-3, with 8 bases that match TRBD2. The CDR3 is 15 residues long. Germline V CDR1 and CDR2: SGHRS, YFSETQ. V was clipped by 2 bases and J by 3 bases; unmatched bases: 5. The CDR3 coding sequence is TGCGCCAGCAGCTTCGGCGGGAGGTCGACAGATACGCAGTATTTT. Its translation: CASSFGGRSTDTQYF.

The V gene is TRBV15, the J gene TRBJ1-5, with D unresolved. The CDR3 runs to 13 residues. The germline V gene has CDR1 LNHNV and CDR2 YYDKDF (reference sequence). The V and J ends lost 0 bases and 7 bases respectively, with 7 bases between them. DNA for the CDR3: TGTGCCACCAGCAGAGATAGAAACCAGCCCCAGCATTTT. Its protein is CATSRDRNQPQHF.

V usage is TRBV30 and J usage is TRBJ1-2; D is ambiguous. V was clipped by 4 bases and J by 8 bases, with 14 bases between them. In germline, CDR1 is GTSNPN, CDR2 SVGIG (reference sequence). This CDR3 comprises 12 residues. The CDR3 nucleotides read TGTGCCTGGAAGTTGGAGGGCTACGGCTACACCTTC. Translating it yields CAWKLEGYGYTF. The full variable domain, completed using reference TRBV30 and TRBJ1-2, is SQTIHQWPATLVQPVGSPLSLECTVEGTSNPNLYWYRQAAGRGLQLLFYSVGIGQISSEVPQNLSASRPQDRQFILSSKKLLLSDSGFYLCAWKLEGYGYTFGSGTRLTVV.

This clonotype showed up just a few times. The J gene is TRBJ1-3, the V gene TRBV7-9, with D perhaps matching TRBD1 (5 bases). Germline-derived CDR1 and CDR2 are SEHNR and FQNEAQ (reference sequence). The CDR3 covers 15 residues. V shed 4 bases and J shed 4 bases, with 14 bases lying between them. The CDR3 here is CASSSDRATGNTIYF. As DNA, the CDR3 is TGTGCCAGCAGCTCCGACAGAGCGACGGGAAACACCATATATTTT.

This clonotype was seen a handful of times. J is TRBJ1-1 and V is TRBV7-9, with D perhaps matching TRBD1 (5 bases). Per germline, CDR1 SEHNR and CDR2 FQNEAQ (reference sequence). V lost 5 bases and J lost 2, with 18 bases in between. This CDR3 spans 16 amino acids. The CDR3: CASSPFEGRGNTEAFF. Written as DNA, the CDR3 is TGTGCCAGCAGCCCTTTCGAGGGGAGGGGTAACACTGAAGCTTTCTTT.

This clonotype was found a few times. The chain combines TRBV30 with TRBJ2-7, with TRBD1 matching over 9 bases. The CDR3 extends over 14 amino acids. Germline loops: CDR1 GTSNPN, CDR2 SVGIG (reference sequence). J gave up 6 bases and V 2 bases, and 8 bases lay outside the gene matches. The CDR3: CAWSSGTGWAEQYF. CDR3 in DNA: TGTGCCTGGAGTTCCGGGACAGGGTGGGCCGAGCAGTACTTC.

The rearrangement links TRBV11-1 to TRBJ1-1; 11 bases map to TRBD1. Unmatched junction bases numbered 5, after V lost 5 bases and J lost 3 bases. The germline gives CDR1 SGHAT, CDR2 FQDESV (reference sequence). There are 15 residues in the CDR3. The CDR3 loop reads CASSPGDRGYTEAFF. DNA for the CDR3: TGTGCCAGCAGCCCTGGGGACAGGGGGTACACTGAAGCTTTCTTT.

This chain links TRBV4-2 with TRBJ2-7, with D uncertain. CDR3 length: 15 residues. Germline loops: CDR1 LGHNA, CDR2 YNFKEQ. V gave up 0 bases and J gave up 2 bases, with 11 bases separating them. CDR3 bases: TGTGCCAGCAGCCAAGAGGAATGGAAAACCTACGAGCAGTACTTC. Its translation: CASSQEEWKTYEQYF.

The genes are TRBV7-9 and TRBJ2-7, with D possibly being TRBD1 (6 bases). CDR3 length: 17 amino acids. Per germline, CDR1 SEHNR and CDR2 FQNEAQ (reference sequence). V was clipped by 0 bases and J by 3 bases, with 18 bases between them. CDR3 bases: TGTGCCAGCAGCTTAGCGACCCATAGACAGGCTCACTACGAGCAGTACTTC. It codes for CASSLATHRQAHYEQYF.

The chain recombines TRBV5-6 with TRBJ2-7; 7 nucleotides match TRBD2. V trimming: 3 bases; J trimming: 1 base; junction bases outside the gene matches: 13. The CDR3 totals 17 residues. Germline V gives CDR1 SGHDT, CDR2 YYEEEE. CDR3 sequence reads: CASSSPLSSGSSYEQYF. The CDR3 nucleotides are TGTGCCAGCAGCTCCCCCCTTTCTAGCGGCTCATCCTACGAGCAGTACTTC.

This clonotype was recorded many times. This chain connects TRBV20-1 to TRBJ2-7; D may correspond to TRBD1 or TRBD2 (5 bases each). The CDR3 runs 16 residues. The ends were cut back, 1 base at V and 5 bases at J, with 21 bases in the middle. The V gene's germline CDR1 is DFQATT and CDR2 SNEGSKA (reference sequence). CDR3 DNA: TGCAGTGCTAGAGTCCCGTCGAGGGAAGGGGCGGACGAGCAGTACTTC. Its protein product is CSARVPSREGADEQYF.

The table lists this clonotype with many counts. The chain recombines TRBV12-3 or TRBV12-4 with TRBJ1-5; D unresolved. The V end was cut by 4 bases, the J end by 5 bases, with 9 bases between. CDR3 size: 13 residues. CDR3 bases: TGTGCCAGCAGTTACCAAACAGATCAGCCCCAGCATTTT. Translated: CASSYQTDQPQHF.

The chain has TRBV5-1 and TRBJ2-5; unclear D gene. Between the trimmed V and J ends, which lost 0 bases and 2 bases, there was a span of 8 bases. CDR1 and CDR2 from the germline V gene are SGHRS and YFSETQ. The CDR3 has 14 residues. CDR3 bases: TGCGCCAGCAGCTTGGAACCCAGGCAAGAGACCCAGTACTTC. Its translation: CASSLEPRQETQYF.

The table lists this clonotype with a few counts. The J gene is TRBJ1-1, the V gene TRBV6-2 or TRBV6-3; 8 bases match TRBD1. Germline values: CDR1 MNHEY, CDR2 SVGEGT. The CDR3 length is 15 residues. V trimming: 4 bases; J trimming: 1 base; junction bases outside the gene matches: 5. DNA for the CDR3: TGTGCCAGCAGTTCACCGGGACAGGCGAACACTGAAGCTTTCTTT. Encoded protein: CASSSPGQANTEAFF.

The J gene is TRBJ2-1, the V gene TRBV14; either TRBD1 or TRBD2 may fit D (5 bases each). CDR3 length equals 15 residues. The germline V gene encodes CDR1 SGHDN and CDR2 FVKESK. With 8 bases removed from V and 3 bases from J, the gap between germline ends came to 17 bases. The CDR3, as DNA: TGTGCCAGCTCTATAGGGTCAGGGAGCTACAATGAGCAGTTCTTC. This translates into CASSIGSGSYNEQFF.

The V and J genes are TRBV4-3 and TRBJ1-1; D may be TRBD1 (6 bases). The germline V gene has CDR1 LGHNA and CDR2 YSLEER. With 0 bases removed from V and 1 base from J, the gap between germline ends came to 12 bases. This CDR3 has 16 amino acids. The DNA for the CDR3 is TGCGCCAGCAGCCAAGATTGGACAGTGAGGAACACTGAAGCTTTCTTT. Translation gives CASSQDWTVRNTEAFF.

V gene TRBV5-1 combines with J gene TRBJ2-5; 7 bases fit TRBD1. The CDR3 has 14 residues. Germline-derived CDR1 and CDR2 are SGHRS and YFSETQ. Losses at the gene ends were 4 bases for V and 1 base for J; bases not matched to a gene: 4. The CDR3 DNA reads TGCGCCAGCAGCCTGGACAGGATCCAAGAGACCCAGTACTTC. This gives the protein CASSLDRIQETQYF.

This clonotype has just a few counts. V gene TRBV7-3 combines with J gene TRBJ1-2, with TRBD1 as a possible D gene (5 bases). Trimming removed 1 base at V and 9 bases at J, with 12 bases between. The germline CDR1 and CDR2 sequences are SGHTA and FQGTGA. The CDR3 runs to 13 residues. CDR3 sequence (DNA): TGTGCCAGCAGCTTAAACGCAGGGCGAAGCTACACCTTC. Translation: CASSLNAGRSYTF.

V usage is TRBV10-3 and J usage is TRBJ1-1, with 9 positions matching TRBD1. CDR1 and CDR2 from the germline V gene are ENHRY and SYGVKD. This CDR3 has 14 residues. V was pared by 6 bases and J by 5 bases, with 7 bases of the junction left unmatched. In DNA, the CDR3 is TGTGCCATCAGGTCCGGGACAGGGTGGACTGAAGCTTTCTTT. Translated, it gives CAIRSGTGWTEAFF.

This clonotype was recorded a few times. CDR3 DNA: TGTGCCAGCAGCCCCATATCTGGCGGGACTACCTACGAGCAGTACTTC. It codes for CASSPISGGTTYEQYF. V gene TRBV5-6 combines with J gene TRBJ2-7; 7 nucleotides match TRBD2. This CDR3 is built from 16 residues. V gave up 4 bases and J gave up 2 bases; unmatched junction bases: 12. The V gene's germline CDR1 is SGHDT and CDR2 YYEEEE.

At least ten counts were recorded for this clonotype. The chain carries TRBV12-3 or TRBV12-4 and TRBJ2-7; possible D gene TRBD2, 5 bases. This CDR3 has 13 amino acids. V was pared by 3 bases and J by 3 bases, with 9 bases between. CDR3 coding DNA: TGTGCCAGCAGTTTGACCCGGGGCTACGAGCAGTACTTC. It translates to CASSLTRGYEQYF.

This clonotype was observed at least ten times. The chain recombines TRBV5-1 with TRBJ2-7; D perhaps matches TRBD1 (6 bases). V gave up 0 bases and J gave up 3 bases, with 10 bases separating them. Germline V gene sequence: CDR1 SGHRS, CDR2 YFSETQ. The CDR3 covers 14 residues. The CDR3 protein is CASSLEGRGYEQYF. The CDR3, as DNA: TGCGCCAGCAGCTTGGAAGGCAGGGGCTACGAGCAGTACTTC.

This clonotype was observed a handful of times. The chain carries TRBV7-9 and TRBJ2-3, with D perhaps matching TRBD2 (5 bases). CDR3 size: 15 residues. Germline V gene lookup returns CDR1 SEHNR and CDR2 FQNEAQ (reference sequence). Trimming took off 5 bases at V and 3 bases at J, with 15 bases between the two ends. The CDR3 here is CASSPDGVLTDTQYF. DNA for the CDR3: TGTGCCAGCAGCCCGGACGGGGTATTAACAGATACGCAGTATTTT.

This clonotype was observed a handful of times. The chain joins TRBV7-3 to TRBJ2-7, with no clear D. V shed 2 bases and J shed 3 bases, with 8 bases lying between them. Germline V lookup: CDR1 SGHTA, CDR2 FQGTGA. The CDR3 length is 13 residues. The CDR3 spells CASSLDVGYEQYF. CDR3 nucleotides: TGTGCCAGCAGCTTAGACGTTGGCTACGAGCAGTACTTC.